Sequencing of this T cell receptor (beta chain) was carried out in a study of blood T cell repertoires in COVID-19. The overall study: Nucleic acid was either cDNA or gDNA, and it came from T cells, B-cell-depleted T cells, or PBMCs.

CDR1 and CDR2 (germline): LNHDA, SQIVND (reference sequence). The CDR3 has 16 amino acids. V was pared by 0 bases and J by 8 bases, with 19 bases between. In the authors' workflow: Using reference gene primer amplification, nucleated cell counts were estimated. TCRdb's copy holds only in-frame clones and misses some; the assay was immunoSEQ multiplex PCR. The DNA was the basis for D and trimming; V, J and clone size are from that table. This table holds about 99,000 clones, approximately 80% found once. The sample consisted of peripheral blood. This clonotype was sampled from a man at least 80 years old with COVID-19, enrolled during active disease. The chain has TRBV19 and TRBJ1-2; D may be TRBD1 (5 bases). CDR3 sequence reads: CASSIDTGGSSAGYTF. The CDR3 nucleotides read TGTGCCAGTAGTATAGATACGGGGGGAAGTTCGGCGGGCTACACCTTC.